One sample yielded the 12 T cell receptor beta chains listed below, sequenced in a study of blood T cell repertoires in COVID-19. Measured with immunoSEQ multiplex PCR; TCRdb has only the in-frame clones, and not every one. Among roughly 220,000 clones listed, about four fifths were seen once. Sequenced input: peripheral blood. These receptors all come from a woman older than 75 with COVID-19, enrolled during active disease.

The rearrangement links TRBV7-2 to TRBJ2-5; TRBD2 matches at 13 bases. Trimming took 1 base from V and 5 from J; bases not matched to a gene: 10. CDR3 length: 18 residues. Germline V CDR1 and CDR2: SGHTA, FQGNSA. The CDR3 region is CASSLGTSGGGIRETQYF. The DNA for the CDR3 is TGTGCCAGCAGCTTAGGGACTAGCGGGGGTGGGATTCGGGAGACCCAGTACTTC.

V gene TRBV27 combines with J gene TRBJ1-1; 9 bases agree with TRBD1. Trimming cost V 6 bases and J 8 bases; bases outside gene matches: 7. Per germline, CDR1 MNHEY and CDR2 SMNVEV (reference sequence). The CDR3 runs 13 residues. Here the CDR3 reads CASSLGDRGEAFF. Written as DNA, the CDR3 is TGTGCCAGCAGCTTGGGTGACAGGGGGGAAGCTTTCTTT.

V gene TRBV7-3 combines with J gene TRBJ2-2, with no clear D. Looked up from germline, CDR1 is SGHTA and CDR2 is FQGTGA. V lost 5 bases to trimming and J lost 4 bases, with 8 bases between them. The CDR3 spans 13 residues. The CDR3 DNA follows: TGTGCCAGCAGCACATGGTCCACCGGGGAGCTGTTTTTT. Translating gives CASSTWSTGELFF.

This sequence joins TRBV20-1 and TRBJ2-7, with 7 bases fitting TRBD2. Trimming cost V 3 bases and J 0 bases; bases outside gene matches: 5. Germline V CDR1 and CDR2: DFQATT, SNEGSKA (reference sequence). The CDR3 totals 14 residues. The chain's CDR3 is CSASFGRSSYEQYF. DNA of the CDR3: TGCAGTGCTAGTTTCGGGAGGAGCTCCTACGAGCAGTACTTC.

V usage is TRBV5-1 and J usage is TRBJ1-5; 8 bases align to TRBD1. This CDR3 is 15 amino acids long. CDR1 and CDR2 from the germline V gene are SGHRS and YFSETQ. The V and J ends lost 4 bases and 4 bases, in that order; junction bases with no gene match: 7. In nucleotides, the CDR3 is TGCGCCAGCAGCCCCGGACAGGGCGCTAATCAGCCCCAGCATTTT. Translating it yields CASSPGQGANQPQHF.

CDR3 bases: TGTGCCAGCAGCTGGACTAGCGGGTACACCGGGGAGCTGTTTTTT. Amino acid sequence: CASSWTSGYTGELFF. This chain connects TRBV7-2 to TRBJ2-2; 11 positions agree with TRBD2. V lost 4 bases to trimming and J lost 3 bases; unmatched junction nucleotides: 1. Germline CDR1 and CDR2: SGHTA and FQGNSA. The CDR3 consists of 15 residues.

The chain links TRBV2 to TRBJ2-7; a possible D gene is TRBD2 (6 bases). The CDR3 covers 12 residues. From germline, CDR1 is SNHLY and CDR2 FYNNEI. Trimming took 7 bases from V and 2 from J, leaving 9 bases between them. The CDR3 nucleotides are TGTGCCAGCAACGGGGGTGCCTACGAGCAGTACTTC. Protein: CASNGGAYEQYF.

This clone showed up many times. This rearrangement joins TRBV5-4 to TRBJ1-5; D gene ambiguous. Germline CDR1 reads SGHNT; CDR2 reads YYREEE (reference sequence). This CDR3 spans 15 amino acids. The V and J ends lost 4 bases and 0 bases respectively, with 11 bases between them. CDR3 coding DNA: TGTGCCAGCAGCCCCGGGGTGGGTAGCAATCAGCCCCAGCATTTT. It specifies CASSPGVGSNQPQHF. The entire variable domain, with the rest obtained from reference TRBV5-4 and TRBJ1-5, is as follows: ETGVTQSPTHLIKTRGQQVTLRCSSQSGHNTVSWYQQALGQGPQFIFQYYREEENGRGNFPPRFSGLQFPNYSSELNVNALELDDSALYLCASSPGVGSNQPQHFGDGTRLSIL.

The chain couples TRBV19 to TRBJ1-2, with 8 bases aligning to TRBD1. The CDR3 extends over 17 amino acids. Losses at the gene ends were 6 bases for V and 4 bases for J; bases not matched to a gene: 16. Germline loops: CDR1 LNHDA, CDR2 SQIVND (reference sequence). The DNA of the CDR3 is TGTGCCAGTAGCCCTGGGTCCCCAGGGGGCTTTGGCTATGGCTACACCTTC. It encodes CASSPGSPGGFGYGYTF. Filled out from reference TRBV19 and TRBJ1-2, the complete variable domain reads DGGITQSPKYLFRKEGQNVTLSCEQNLNHDAMYWYRQDPGQGLRLIYYSQIVNDFQKGDIAEGYSVSREKKESFPLTVTSAQKNPTAFYLCASSPGSPGGFGYGYTFGSGTRLTVV.

V and J are TRBV3-1 (or the pseudogene TRBV3-2) and TRBJ2-3; D possibly corresponds to TRBD2 (5 bases). Germline lookup yields CDR1 LGHDT and CDR2 YNNKEL (reference sequence). CDR3 size: 15 residues. V was pared by 1 base and J by 3 bases, with 11 bases between. The CDR3 sequence: CASSQGASLTDTQYF. The CDR3 DNA reads TGTGCCAGCAGCCAAGGGGCTAGCTTGACAGATACGCAGTATTTT.

The V gene is TRBV3-1 (or the pseudogene TRBV3-2), the J gene TRBJ1-3, with D hard to call. Germline CDR1 and CDR2: LGHDT and YNNKEL (reference sequence). The CDR3 totals 15 residues. Trimming left V 4 bases short and J 4 bases short, with 14 bases between. The CDR3 nucleotides read TGTGCCAGCAGCCGAGGCGCCCCGGGAGGAAACACCATATATTTT. Amino acid sequence: CASSRGAPGGNTIYF.

In its sample, this clone was seen once. This sequence joins TRBV7-8 and TRBJ2-3, with TRBD1 matching over 9 bases. The V gene's germline CDR1 is SGHVS and CDR2 FQNEAQ. This CDR3 is built from 16 residues. V shed 5 bases and J 2 bases; nucleotides not matched to a gene: 8. The CDR3 reads CASSPQGALFTDTQYF. The CDR3 bases are TGTGCCAGCAGCCCACAGGGGGCCTTATTCACAGATACGCAGTATTTT.